This T cell receptor beta chain was identified during a study of T cells after yellow fever vaccination. This clonotype was seen more than once but under ten times. Template switching by 5'RACE produced TCR cDNA, adding a universal primer site and UMIs. TCRdb fed the 5' RACE reads into MiXCR, producing one record per CDR3 protein. The data show 300,000 to 350,000 distinct CDR3 sequences, around 10% seen once. The germline V gene encodes CDR1 SEHNR and CDR2 FQNEAQ (reference sequence). The CDR3 runs to 14 residues. V dropped 4 bases and J dropped 5; count of bases not matched to a gene: 4. The sequence derives from a man between 18 and 35 years old who received the YFV17D yellow fever vaccine. The chain has TRBV7-9 and TRBJ2-5; 10 bases are shared with TRBD2. This specimen was CD4+ T cells sorted from PBMCs, taken 45 days after the yellow fever booster vaccination. Here the CDR3 reads CASSSAGGPETQYF. CDR3 coding DNA: TGTGCCAGCAGCTCAGCGGGGGGGCCGGAGACCCAGTACTTC.